The 22 T cell receptor beta chains presented below share a single source sample, sequenced in a study of PD-L1 blockade in urothelial cancer. Here immunoSEQ multiplex PCR was the method, and the copy in TCRdb shows in-frame clones only, minus some. The sample shows around 45,000 clones, roughly four fifths of them seen only once. The time point: pretreatment peripheral blood. The material sequenced was PBMCs, taken around atezolizumab (anti-PD-L1) treatment. These receptors were taken from a man over 45 with urothelial cancer.

The CDR3 reads CASSQTGPPYEQYF. The CDR3 DNA reads as TGTGCCAGCAGCCAGACAGGGCCCCCCTACGAGCAGTACTTC. The V call is TRBV6-5, the J call TRBJ2-7; 7 bases map to TRBD1. The germline V gene encodes CDR1 MNHEY and CDR2 SVGAGI. The CDR3 is made up of 14 amino acids. Germline trimming cut 6 bases from V and 2 bases from J; bases unmatched to any gene: 7.

This chain links TRBV23-1 with TRBJ2-1, with D uncertain. TRBV23-1 is given ORF status, its function remaining uncertain. The CDR3 loop spans 13 amino acids. V was pared by 7 bases and J by 4 bases, with 11 bases between. The CDR3 sequence is CASKRPLYNEQFF. The CDR3 DNA reads as TGCGCCAGCAAGCGACCGCTGTACAATGAGCAGTTCTTC.

The gene calls are TRBV16 and TRBJ1-3, with TRBD1 matching 10 bases. The CDR3 loop spans 15 amino acids. The V segment lost 4 bases and the J segment 3 bases; nucleotides outside the gene matches: 3. Germline values: CDR1 KGHSY, CDR2 FQNENV. CDR3 sequence: CASSLDRGNGNTIYF. In nucleotides, the CDR3 is TGTGCCAGCAGCCTGGACAGGGGGAATGGAAACACCATATATTTT.

The V call is TRBV4-2, the J call TRBJ2-1; D remains unclear. V lost 1 base to trimming and J lost 10 bases, with 8 bases between them. Looked up from germline, CDR1 is LGHNA and CDR2 is YNFKEQ. The CDR3 extends over 12 amino acids. As DNA, the CDR3 is TGTGCCAGCAGCCAAGCGGCGCGGGAGCAGTTCTTC. Protein product: CASSQAAREQFF.

The chain is built from TRBV29-1 and TRBJ2-2; 8 bases are shared with TRBD1. The CDR3 spans 14 residues. J lost 3 bases, V lost 4 bases, and 4 bases had no gene match. Germline loops: CDR1 SQVTM, CDR2 ANQGSEA. CDR3 sequence reads: CSVALTGDTGELFF. The CDR3 DNA is TGCAGCGTTGCTCTGACAGGGGACACCGGGGAGCTGTTTTTT.

The chain joins TRBV14 to TRBJ2-2; D is perhaps TRBD2 (5 bases). V was trimmed by 4 bases and J by 2 bases, leaving 8 bases between them. CDR1 and CDR2 (germline): SGHDN, FVKESK. There are 14 residues in the CDR3. CDR3 coding DNA: TGTGCCAGCAGCCTTCTAGCCAACACCGGGGAGCTGTTTTTT. Its protein is CASSLLANTGELFF. The whole variable domain, remainder taken from reference TRBV14 and TRBJ2-2, is EAGVTQFPSHSVIEKGQTVTLRCDPISGHDNLYWYRRVMGKEIKFLLHFVKESKQDESGMPNNRFLAERTGGTYSTLKVQPAELEDSGVYFCASSLLANTGELFFGEGSRLTVL.

The rearrangement joins TRBV7-2 to TRBJ1-4, with D maybe TRBD1 (5 bases). The V and J ends lost 3 bases and 5 bases respectively, with 10 bases between them. CDR1 and CDR2 from the germline V gene are SGHTA and FQGNSA. This CDR3 spans 14 amino acids. DNA for the CDR3: TGTGCCAGCAGCTTCGGGGGGGGAAATGAAAAACTGTTTTTT. Amino acids: CASSFGGGNEKLFF.

J is TRBJ2-2 and V is TRBV11-2, with D maybe TRBD1 (5 bases). The germline V and J ends were trimmed by 5 bases and 4 bases, with 14 bases remaining between them. Germline-derived CDR1 and CDR2 are SGHAT and FQNNGV. The CDR3 has 15 residues. The CDR3 spells CASSRGRAGTGELFF. As DNA, the CDR3 is TGTGCCAGCAGCCGAGGCAGGGCAGGCACCGGGGAGCTGTTTTTT.

The chain carries TRBV5-1 and TRBJ1-1; 9 nucleotides match TRBD1. The CDR3 length is 17 residues. Germline V gene data show CDR1 as SGHRS and CDR2 as YFSETQ. After removal of 3 bases from V and 5 bases from J, the junction contained 14 bases not matched to a gene. The CDR3 bases are TGCGCCAGCAGCTCCGTCCCGGGACAGGGTTGGAAAACTGAAGCTTTCTTT. The encoded protein is CASSSVPGQGWKTEAFF.

This chain joins TRBV9 and TRBJ1-1; D gene uncertain. The CDR3 length is 16 residues. V gave up 3 bases and J gave up 0 bases, with 15 bases separating them. Germline-derived CDR1 and CDR2 are SGDLS and YYNGEE. CDR3 in DNA: TGTGCCAGCAGCGCCGGACCGACTAGGATGAACACTGAAGCTTTCTTT. Translation: CASSAGPTRMNTEAFF.

The rearrangement links TRBV6-1 to TRBJ1-3; TRBD1 aligns across 10 bases. The CDR3 runs to 15 residues. The ends lost 6 bases at V and 1 base at J; junction bases unmatched: 3. CDR1 is MNHNS and CDR2 is SASEGT in the germline V gene. CDR3 loop: CASRRDRGSGNTIYF. CDR3 DNA sequence: TGTGCCAGCAGGAGGGACAGGGGATCTGGAAACACCATATATTTT.

This chain uses TRBV27 with TRBJ2-7, with a weak D call TRBD1 (6 bases). CDR3 length: 14 amino acids. Germline V gene sequence: CDR1 MNHEY, CDR2 SMNVEV (reference sequence). The ends were cut back, 4 bases at V and 4 bases at J, with 14 bases in the middle. The CDR3 nucleotides are TGTGCCAGCAGTTGGACAGCCGAGGGGTACGAGCAGTACTTC. This encodes CASSWTAEGYEQYF.

This sequence joins TRBV6-5 and TRBJ1-3; D is possibly TRBD1 (5 bases). The CDR3 totals 14 residues. Trimming cost V 10 bases and J 1 base, with 14 bases left between them. The V gene's germline CDR1 is MNHEY and CDR2 SVGAGI. The CDR3 spells CATMFQGSGNTIYF. The CDR3 nucleotides read TGTGCCACCATGTTTCAGGGATCTGGAAACACCATATATTTT.

This clone was observed a handful of times. The chain uses TRBV7-9 and TRBJ2-5, with TRBD2 identical over 8 bases. With V trimmed by 6 bases and J by 2 bases, 11 bases remained unmatched. This CDR3 has 16 residues. CDR1 and CDR2 (germline): SEHNR, FQNEAQ (reference sequence). The CDR3 DNA reads TGTGCCAGCAGTAGAGGTTCTAGCGGGTGGCAAGAGACCCAGTACTTC. Its translation is CASSRGSSGWQETQYF.

The sample holds one count of this clone. For the CDR3, the DNA is TGTGCCAGCAGCCGGGGACAGGGCTACGAGCAGTACGTC. Residues: CASSRGQGYEQYV. This sequence joins TRBV6-6 and TRBJ2-7; 9 nucleotides agree with TRBD1. CDR1 and CDR2 (germline): MNHNY, SVGAGI (reference sequence). CDR3 length: 13 amino acids. J gave up 3 bases and V 6 bases, and 3 bases lay outside the gene matches.

This sequence joins TRBV7-9 and TRBJ2-7; 13 bases are shared with TRBD2. With 4 bases clipped from V and 0 bases from J, the junction kept 3 bases outside the gene matches. CDR1 is SEHNR and CDR2 is FQNEAQ in the germline V gene (reference sequence). This CDR3 has 16 amino acids. CDR3 sequence (DNA): TGTGCCAGCAGCTGGGGACTAGCGGGGAGCTCCTACGAGCAGTACTTC. Its translation: CASSWGLAGSSYEQYF.

The chain employs TRBV7-8 and TRBJ2-3; TRBD2 matches 10 bases. This CDR3 is 15 amino acids long. J gave up 7 bases and V 1 base, and 5 bases lay outside the gene matches. Germline V gene data show CDR1 as SGHVS and CDR2 as FQNEAQ. CDR3 in amino acids: CASSLGAGGLNTQYF. The CDR3 bases are TGTGCCAGCAGCTTAGGAGCGGGAGGGCTTAATACGCAGTATTTT.

This chain joins TRBV4-2 and TRBJ2-7, with 9 positions matching TRBD2. The junction had 10 bases not matched to a gene; V was cut back by 3 bases and J by 1 base. In germline, CDR1 is LGHNA, CDR2 YNFKEQ. This CDR3 contains 17 residues. The DNA for the CDR3 is TGTGCCAGCAGCCAGTCTCTGGCTAGCGGGACTTCCTACGAGCAGTACTTC. Its translation is CASSQSLASGTSYEQYF.

This chain joins TRBV7-8 and TRBJ1-2, with TRBD1 matching 11 bases. The J segment lost 5 bases and the V segment lost 3 bases, leaving 2 bases of the junction unmatched. Germline CDR1 SGHVS, CDR2 FQNEAQ. This CDR3 region has 14 residues. This CDR3 is CASSLDRGRYGYTF. The CDR3 region has the DNA TGTGCCAGCAGCTTGGACAGGGGGCGATATGGCTACACCTTC.

The gene calls are TRBV5-1 and TRBJ2-2, with D maybe TRBD2 (7 bases). Germline CDR1 is SGHRS and CDR2 is YFSETQ. This CDR3 is built from 16 residues. Trimming cost V 2 bases and J 4 bases, with 15 bases left between them. CDR3 loop: CASSFVVGGPTGELFF. The CDR3 coding sequence is TGCGCCAGCAGCTTTGTAGTGGGGGGGCCCACCGGGGAGCTGTTTTTT.

The chain links TRBV9 to TRBJ2-3; 7 positions agree with TRBD2. The V segment lost 0 bases and the J segment 3 bases; nucleotides outside the gene matches: 4. Germline lookup yields CDR1 SGDLS and CDR2 YYNGEE. This CDR3 contains 15 residues. The CDR3 sequence is CASSVGGGKTDTQYF. The CDR3 region has the DNA TGTGCCAGCAGCGTAGGCGGGGGAAAAACAGATACGCAGTATTTT.

This chain uses TRBV20-1 with TRBJ2-5; no firm D call. This CDR3 is built from 10 residues. Germline values: CDR1 DFQATT, CDR2 SNEGSKA (reference sequence). V lost 6 bases, J lost 3 bases, and 5 bases lay in between. This chain's CDR3 is CSAKKETQYF. The CDR3 DNA reads as TGCAGTGCCAAAAAAGAGACCCAGTACTTC.